These 18 T cell receptor beta chains were sequenced from one sample in a study of OX40 agonist ivuxolimab in advanced cancers. The repertoire was sequenced with immunoSEQ multiplex PCR; TCRdb's copy has only in-frame clones and lacks some. This sample has 78,000 or so clones, with around 91% found just once. The sample was CD4+ or CD8+ T cells sorted from blood, taken in a trial of the OX40 agonist ivuxolimab. These receptors came from an adult with an advanced solid tumor such as melanoma, head and neck, liver or kidney cancer.

CDR3 amino acids: CASSVGPPQHF. The CDR3 DNA reads as TGTGCCAGCAGTGTCGGGCCGCCCCAGCATTTT. This chain joins TRBV2 and TRBJ1-5; D is uncertain. V lost 4 bases and J lost 9, with 7 bases in between. Germline V gives CDR1 SNHLY, CDR2 FYNNEI. This CDR3 spans 11 amino acids.

The rearrangement joins TRBV30 to TRBJ2-3, with 11 nucleotides matching TRBD2. Germline values: CDR1 GTSNPN, CDR2 SVGIG (reference sequence). The V gene end was trimmed by 2 bases and the J gene end by 5 bases; junction bases not matched to a gene: 3. This CDR3 is 14 amino acids long. CDR3 coding DNA: TGTGCCTGGAGTCCGGGACTAGCGGTAGATACGCAGTATTTT. Amino acid sequence: CAWSPGLAVDTQYF.

The chain recombines TRBV27 with TRBJ1-1; 10 bases are a match to TRBD1. Germline loops: CDR1 MNHEY, CDR2 SMNVEV (reference sequence). The CDR3 has 15 residues. After removal of 4 bases from V and 7 bases from J, the junction contained 9 bases not matched to a gene. The CDR3 loop is CASSSPRQGAIEAFF. The CDR3 bases are TGTGCCAGCAGTTCCCCCCGACAGGGGGCGATTGAAGCTTTCTTT.

The chain recombines TRBV6-1 with TRBJ2-1; D is tentatively TRBD1 or TRBD2 (8 bases each). The V gene's germline CDR1 is MNHNS and CDR2 SASEGT. Trimming stripped 4 bases from V and 10 bases from J, with 23 bases between. This CDR3 contains 16 residues. The DNA for the CDR3 is TGTGCCAGCAGTGGACGGGGGGGACAGGTGGTTTACGAGCAGTTCTTC. Translating gives CASSGRGGQVVYEQFF.

V usage is TRBV6-1 and J usage is TRBJ1-2; a weak D match, TRBD1 (6 bases). V shed 4 bases and J shed 3 bases, with 15 bases lying between them. CDR1 and CDR2 from the germline V gene are MNHNS and SASEGT. The CDR3 sequence is 15 residues long. The CDR3 DNA follows: TGTGCCAGCAGTGGAGGGGGGGCCCTTTACTATGGCTACACCTTC. Protein sequence: CASSGGGALYYGYTF.

This chain joins TRBV6-5 and TRBJ1-2, with D possibly matching TRBD1 (5 bases). Per the germline V gene, CDR1 is MNHEY and CDR2 is SVGAGI. Trimming removed 6 bases from V and 8 bases from J, with 19 bases in between. CDR3 size: 14 residues. The chain's CDR3 is CASSRGGGVDGYTF. The CDR3 coding sequence is TGTGCCAGCAGCCGGGGGGGAGGGGTCGACGGCTACACCTTC.

This chain uses TRBV6-5 with TRBJ1-1; possibly TRBD1 for D (6 bases). The V and J ends lost 4 bases and 5 bases respectively, with 14 bases between them. The germline gives CDR1 MNHEY, CDR2 SVGAGI. The CDR3 length is 14 residues. Written as DNA, the CDR3 is TGTGCCAGCAGTTTGGACAGCCTCGGGACTGAAGCTTTCTTT. Translating gives CASSLDSLGTEAFF.

The chain combines TRBV6-1 with TRBJ2-3; TRBD2 aligns across 14 bases. With 4 bases clipped from V and 6 bases from J, the junction kept 15 bases outside the gene matches. The CDR3 loop spans 19 amino acids. From germline, CDR1 is MNHNS and CDR2 SASEGT. CDR3 sequence: CASSAQSGTSGGQGDTQYF. In DNA, the CDR3 is TGTGCCAGCAGTGCACAATCCGGGACTAGCGGGGGACAGGGGGATACGCAGTATTTT.

This rearrangement joins TRBV5-6 to TRBJ2-4; D is uncertain. V dropped 7 bases and J dropped 5 bases, with 16 bases sitting between them. Germline V gene lookup returns CDR1 SGHDT and CDR2 YYEEEE. CDR3 length equals 14 residues. CDR3 residues: CASGLRIGENIQYF. DNA for the CDR3: TGTGCCAGCGGGCTAAGGATTGGGGAAAACATTCAGTACTTC.

V usage is TRBV5-4 and J usage is TRBJ1-2; no clear D gene. V was clipped by 0 bases and J by 8 bases, with 14 bases between them. This CDR3 contains 14 residues. Germline V gene data show CDR1 as SGHNT and CDR2 as YYREEE (reference sequence). The CDR3, as DNA: TGTGCCAGCAGCTTGGGCCCCCCGAGAGGAGGCTACACCTTC. Its protein is CASSLGPPRGGYTF. Combining the CDR3 with reference TRBV5-4 and TRBJ1-2 gives the whole variable domain ETGVTQSPTHLIKTRGQQVTLRCSSQSGHNTVSWYQQALGQGPQFIFQYYREEENGRGNFPPRFSGLQFPNYSSELNVNALELDDSALYLCASSLGPPRGGYTFGSGTRLTVV.

The chain recombines TRBV28 with TRBJ1-1, with D perhaps TRBD1 (6 bases). The germline V gene encodes CDR1 MDHEN and CDR2 SYDVKM. The CDR3 contains 14 residues. V dropped 6 bases and J dropped 1 base, with 12 bases sitting between them. The CDR3 region is CASRTTTGNTEAFF. The CDR3, as DNA: TGTGCCAGCAGGACTACGACAGGGAACACTGAAGCTTTCTTT.

The chain is built from TRBV29-1 and TRBJ2-3; D not resolved. This CDR3 has 12 amino acids. The germline V gene encodes CDR1 SQVTM and CDR2 ANQGSEA. Trimming left V 4 bases short and J 4 bases short, with 9 bases between. CDR3 bases: TGCAGCGTTGGTCCCCCTTCAGATACGCAGTATTTT. It yields the protein CSVGPPSDTQYF.

The chain carries TRBV11-2 and TRBJ2-5, with 9 bases aligning to TRBD2. The V gene's germline CDR1 is SGHAT and CDR2 FQNNGV. After removal of 3 bases from V and 5 bases from J, the junction contained 7 bases not matched to a gene. The CDR3 contains 15 residues. DNA for the CDR3: TGTGCCAGCAGCTTGTGGCGGGGGGGCCGGGAGACCCAGTACTTC. Translation: CASSLWRGGRETQYF.

The chain recombines TRBV19 with TRBJ2-6; D possibly corresponds to TRBD2 (5 bases). Trimming removed 3 bases at V and 4 bases at J, with 19 bases between. This CDR3 region has 18 residues. The germline gives CDR1 LNHDA, CDR2 SQIVND (reference sequence). The CDR3: CASSIAGGVGTGANVLTF. CDR3 nucleotide sequence: TGTGCCAGTAGTATCGCGGGTGGGGTAGGTACCGGGGCCAACGTCCTGACTTTC. The full variable domain, its missing parts supplied by reference TRBV19 and TRBJ2-6, is DGGITQSPKYLFRKEGQNVTLSCEQNLNHDAMYWYRQDPGQGLRLIYYSQIVNDFQKGDIAEGYSVSREKKESFPLTVTSAQKNPTAFYLCASSIAGGVGTGANVLTFGAGSRLTVL.

The gene calls are TRBV2 and TRBJ1-5, with a possible D match to TRBD1 (5 bases). The CDR3 extends over 13 amino acids. The V end was cut by 5 bases, the J end by 2 bases, with 7 bases between. Germline V lookup: CDR1 SNHLY, CDR2 FYNNEI. The CDR3 coding sequence is TGTGCCAGCAGTAGGGACGGCAATCAGCCCCAGCATTTT. This translates into CASSRDGNQPQHF. Full variable domain (remainder filled in from reference TRBV2 and TRBJ1-5): EPEVTQTPSHQVTQMGQEVILRCVPISNHLYFYWYRQILGQKVEFLVSFYNNEISEKSEIFDDQFSVERPDGSNFTLKIRSTKLEDSAMYFCASSRDGNQPQHFGDGTRLSIL.

The chain carries TRBV7-2 and TRBJ2-5, with TRBD2 matching 8 bases. Germline V lookup: CDR1 SGHTA, CDR2 FQGNSA. CDR3 length equals 14 residues. V lost 10 bases and J lost 4; bases outside the gene matches: 11. The CDR3 here is CAITRSGGRETQYF. The DNA for the CDR3 is TGTGCCATCACAAGGAGCGGGGGTCGAGAGACCCAGTACTTC.

J is TRBJ2-5 and V is TRBV5-6; no clear D gene. The V end was cut by 2 bases, the J end by 5 bases, with 7 bases between. In germline, CDR1 is SGHDT, CDR2 YYEEEE. CDR3 length: 12 residues. The chain's CDR3 is CASSFPKETQYF. The CDR3 DNA reads as TGTGCCAGCAGCTTTCCGAAGGAGACCCAGTACTTC.

This clone came up once. The chain combines TRBV6-6 with TRBJ2-7, with D possibly being TRBD1 or TRBD2 (5 bases each). The CDR3 extends over 15 amino acids. V was trimmed by 6 bases and J by 5 bases, leaving 20 bases between them. CDR1 MNHNY and CDR2 SVGAGI come from the germline V gene (reference sequence). The CDR3 bases are TGTGCCAGCAGCGGGCAGGGACCTGGAATGGACGAGCAGTACTTC. This gives the protein CASSGQGPGMDEQYF.